This T cell receptor (beta chain) was captured by sequencing in a study of blood T cells in healthy people across ages. The CDR3 length is 16 residues. Trimming took 5 bases from V and 4 from J; bases not matched to a gene: 6. In this sample, this clonotype turned up a few times. What it recognizes is unknown. Overall study findings and caveats: Per million T cells, the diversity of TCR beta decreased roughly linearly as age advanced.

A second PCR of about 7 to 12 cycles used a sample-barcoded 5' primer and a J-beta primer mix. TCRdb re-called the 5' RACE reads through MiXCR, storing one row per CDR3 protein. The sample yields about 1,400,000 distinct CDR3 sequences, roughly 40% seen once. The clonotype was recovered from a woman aged 18 to 35 in good health. The V gene is TRBV12-3 or TRBV12-4, the J gene TRBJ2-2; 11 positions agree with TRBD2. Specimen: blood. The CDR3 loop is CASSPGTSGLTGELFF. The CDR3 DNA is TGTGCCAGCAGTCCAGGGACTAGCGGTCTCACCGGGGAGCTGTTTTTT.